This TCR beta chain was profiled in a study of blood T cell repertoires in COVID-19. Study at large: Researchers got acute and convalescent COVID-19 samples from the United States, Italy and Spain. In each case, the material was cDNA or gDNA derived from T cells, B-cell-depleted T cells, or PBMCs.

Participant ages covered roughly 18 to 89 years across 25 or so US areas. Germline values: CDR1 SGHVS, CDR2 FQNEAQ. The V gene lost 0 bases and the J gene lost 0 bases, with 8 bases spanning the gap. The CDR3 loop spans 15 amino acids. Methods used by the authors: Reference gene primer amplification gave nucleated cell count estimates. This table comes from immunoSEQ multiplex PCR, and its TCRdb copy is limited to in-frame clones, with some not included. That table is the source of V, J and clone size, and D and trimming were worked out from the DNA. The repertoire holds 200,000 or so clones, with more than 75% as singletons.

This receptor was obtained from a man aged 25 to 45 in a cohort exposed to, infected with or recovered from COVID-19 (not recorded which). Sequences were obtained from PBMCs or T cells enriched from blood (not recorded which). The rearrangement joins TRBV7-8 to TRBJ1-2; D gene ambiguous. The CDR3, as DNA: TGTGCCAGCAGCTTAGCGGAGGGAGCTAACTATGGCTACACCTTC. Its translation: CASSLAEGANYGYTF.